This is a list of T cell receptor beta chains from one sample in a study of early T cells in non-severe SARS-CoV-2 infection. A single record per CDR3 protein comes from TCRdb applying MiXCR to the 5' RACE reads. The profile shows roughly 120,000 distinct CDR3 sequences, under 15% of them singletons. The material sequenced was whole blood. These receptors were obtained from an adult who was a healthcare worker with PCR-confirmed SARS-CoV-2 infection or an uninfected control (not recorded which). CDR3s include the opening cysteine and the closing phenylalanine or tryptophan. The order of the fields is V gene, D gene, J gene, clone size, CDR3 protein, CDR3 DNA. D genes are given only for firm matches. Not every row has a clone size; where given, it reads once, few, many or a size class.

>TRBV2|NA|TRBJ2-1|NA
CASRSFRSYNEQFF
TGTGCCAGCAGGTCATTTCGCTCCTACAATGAGCAGTTCTTC
>TRBV12-3/TRBV12-4|NA|TRBJ2-1|few
CASSPGQNEQFF
TGTGCCAGCAGTCCAGGACAGAATGAGCAGTTCTTC
>TRBV3-1|NA|TRBJ2-5|NA
CASSHFQETQYF
TGTGCCAGCAGCCACTTCCAAGAGACCCAGTACTTC
>TRBV29-1|NA|TRBJ2-7|NA
CSVGPEGEQYF
TGCAGCGTTGGACCGGAGGGAGAGCAGTACTTC
>TRBV12-3/TRBV12-4|NA|TRBJ2-7|NA
CASRAEGAGQYF
TGTGCCAGCAGGGCGGAGGGCGCTGGGCAGTACTTC
>TRBV6-1|NA|TRBJ1-2|few
CASSEALVSSYTF
TGTGCCAGCAGTGAAGCGCTGGTTTCGAGCTACACCTTC
>TRBV4-1|NA|TRBJ1-1|few
CASSHEASFQGRGAFF
TGCGCCAGCAGCCATGAGGCGTCATTTCAGGGGAGGGGAGCTTTCTTT
>TRBV29-1|NA|TRBJ1-4|NA
CSVVGQGEEKLFF
TGCAGCGTTGTAGGGCAGGGCGAAGAAAAACTGTTTTTT
>TRBV20-1|TRBD1|TRBJ2-1|many
CSAPRQGVNNEQFF
TGCAGTGCTCCCAGACAGGGCGTTAACAATGAGCAGTTCTTC
>TRBV28|TRBD2|TRBJ2-3|few
CASSHTSGSRTDTQYF
TGTGCCAGCAGCCACACTAGCGGGTCTCGCACAGATACGCAGTATTTT
>TRBV11-2|TRBD2|TRBJ2-1|few
CASSLRTSGGYNEQFF
TGTGCCAGCAGTTTACGGACTAGCGGGGGGTACAATGAGCAGTTCTTC
>TRBV6-2/TRBV6-3|NA|TRBJ1-5|NA
CASSPGGRANQPQHF
TGTGCCAGCAGCCCCGGGGGACGGGCCAATCAGCCCCAGCATTTT
>TRBV7-3|NA|TRBJ2-4|few
CASSFDGGGIQYF
TGTGCCAGCAGCTTTGACGGCGGAGGCATTCAGTACTTC
>TRBV20-1|NA|TRBJ1-2|NA
CSARGGNSWGDGYTF
TGCAGTGCTAGAGGAGGGAACTCGTGGGGAGATGGCTACACCTTC
>TRBV3-1|TRBD1|TRBJ2-7|few
CASSRDRGSEQYF
TGTGCCAGCAGCCGGGACAGGGGGAGTGAGCAGTACTTC
>TRBV2|TRBD2|TRBJ2-3|NA
CASKRGGEDTQYF
TGTGCCAGCAAGCGGGGGGGCGAAGATACGCAGTATTTT
>TRBV10-3|NA|TRBJ2-1|NA
CAISMRQGGNEQFF
TGTGCCATCAGTATGAGGCAGGGCGGGAATGAGCAGTTCTTC
>TRBV30|NA|TRBJ2-1|NA
CAWTMGGQFEQFF
TGTGCCTGGACAATGGGAGGTCAATTCGAGCAGTTCTTC
>TRBV2|NA|TRBJ2-2|NA
CASRIQQAGELFF
TGTGCCAGCAGAATTCAACAGGCCGGGGAGCTGTTTTTT
>TRBV7-9|NA|TRBJ1-6|few
CASSDGPNSPLHF
TGTGCCAGCAGCGATGGGCCCAATTCACCCCTCCACTTT
>TRBV18|TRBD1|TRBJ2-4|few
CASSPRDSPNIQYF
TGTGCCAGCTCCCCCCGGGACAGCCCAAACATTCAGTACTTC
>TRBV7-8|NA|TRBJ2-1|many
CASSLTRAWNEQFF
TGTGCCAGCAGCTTAACCCGGGCATGGAATGAGCAGTTCTTC
>TRBV18|NA|TRBJ2-1|few
CASSPIGVAYNEQFF
TGTGCCAGCTCACCAATTGGGGTTGCCTACAATGAGCAGTTCTTC
>TRBV7-3|NA|TRBJ1-1|NA
CASSLTVDRNTEAFF
TGTGCCAGCAGCTTAACGGTGGACCGCAACACTGAAGCTTTCTTT
>TRBV5-1|NA|TRBJ1-1|NA
CASKGDGASEAFF
TGCGCCAGCAAAGGGGACGGGGCCTCTGAAGCTTTCTTT
>TRBV11-2|TRBD2|TRBJ2-5|NA
CASSPGLTYGTQYF
TGTGCCAGCAGCCCGGGACTAACGTACGGGACCCAGTACTTC
>TRBV19|TRBD1|TRBJ1-5|few
CASTPPGTAVNQPQHF
TGTGCCAGTACCCCTCCCGGGACAGCAGTTAATCAGCCCCAGCATTTT
>TRBV5-1|TRBD2|TRBJ2-1|NA
CASSPELAGGYNEQFF
TGCGCCAGCAGCCCAGAACTAGCGGGGGGGTACAATGAGCAGTTCTTC
>TRBV5-5|NA|TRBJ2-1|many
CASSFMAGIEQFF
TGTGCCAGCAGCTTCATGGCAGGGATTGAGCAGTTCTTC
>TRBV20-1|NA|TRBJ2-2|NA
CSARMQGFGELFF
TGCAGTGCTAGGATGCAGGGATTCGGGGAGCTGTTTTTT
>TRBV3-1|TRBD1|TRBJ2-7|few
CASSQGQGVYEQYF
TGTGCCAGCAGCCAAGGGCAGGGGGTATACGAGCAGTACTTC
>TRBV3-1|TRBD2|TRBJ2-1|few
CASSQDSQRGWFF
TGTGCCAGCAGCCAAGATTCACAGCGGGGGTGGTTCTTC
>TRBV7-3|NA|TRBJ2-2|few
CASSLEQNTGELFF
TGTGCCAGCAGCTTAGAGCAGAACACCGGGGAGCTGTTTTTT
>TRBV24-1|NA|TRBJ2-1|NA
CATSDSYNEQFF
TGTGCCACCAGTGATTCTTACAATGAGCAGTTCTTC
>TRBV9|NA|TRBJ2-5|many
CASSVFMLRGARETQYF
TGTGCCAGCAGCGTCTTTATGTTGAGGGGGGCAAGAGAGACCCAGTACTTC
>TRBV30|NA|TRBJ1-5|few
CAWSVEGNQPQHF
TGTGCCTGGAGTGTCGAGGGCAATCAGCCCCAGCATTTT
>TRBV7-8|NA|TRBJ2-7|few
CASSQGYSYEQYF
TGTGCCAGCAGCCAGGGATACTCCTACGAGCAGTACTTC
>TRBV6-2/TRBV6-3|NA|TRBJ1-1|NA
CASSTAAWGLRNTEAFF
TGTGCCAGCAGTACGGCTGCGTGGGGCTTGAGGAACACTGAAGCTTTCTTT
>TRBV6-1|NA|TRBJ2-3|few
CASSEGSPRTDTQYF
TGTGCCAGCAGTGAAGGGTCCCCGCGGACAGATACGCAGTATTTT
>TRBV2|NA|TRBJ2-2|few
CASLALAGAGELFF
TGTGCCAGCCTCGCCCTAGCTGGAGCCGGGGAGCTGTTTTTT
>TRBV30|NA|TRBJ1-3|few
CAWSVLGGHSGNTIYF
TGTGCCTGGAGTGTACTCGGGGGACACTCTGGAAACACCATATATTTT
>TRBV5-1|NA|TRBJ2-2|few
CASSANGGTGELFF
TGCGCCAGCAGCGCCAACGGCGGCACCGGGGAGCTGTTTTTT
>TRBV5-1|NA|TRBJ2-1|NA
CASTMGLESWDEQFF
TGCGCCAGCACCATGGGTTTGGAAAGCTGGGATGAGCAGTTCTTC
>TRBV7-2|NA|TRBJ2-7|NA
CASSLTWRDEQYF
TGTGCCAGCAGCTTAACTTGGAGGGACGAGCAGTACTTC
>TRBV20-1|NA|TRBJ1-2|few
CSAPNKGSNYGYTF
TGCAGTGCACCGAACAAGGGTTCGAACTATGGCTACACCTTC
>TRBV5-6|NA|TRBJ2-1|NA
CASSLDVNEQFF
TGTGCCAGCAGCTTGGACGTGAATGAGCAGTTCTTC
>TRBV12-3/TRBV12-4|NA|TRBJ2-1|NA
CASSFGAYNEQFF
TGTGCCAGCAGTTTTGGGGCCTACAATGAGCAGTTCTTC
>TRBV4-1|NA|TRBJ2-3|many
CASSPQGFATDTQYF
TGCGCCAGCAGTCCACAGGGCTTTGCCACAGATACGCAGTATTTT
>TRBV3-1|TRBD1|TRBJ2-5|NA
CASSQDATGGATQYF
TGTGCCAGCAGCCAAGATGCGACAGGGGGGGCGACCCAGTACTTC
>TRBV6-2/TRBV6-3|NA|TRBJ2-1|many
CASTVRGDEQFF
TGTGCCAGCACGGTGAGGGGAGATGAGCAGTTCTTC
>TRBV2|TRBD2|TRBJ2-3|NA
CASSLTGGEADTQYF
TGTGCCAGCAGTCTAACGGGGGGAGAAGCAGATACGCAGTATTTT